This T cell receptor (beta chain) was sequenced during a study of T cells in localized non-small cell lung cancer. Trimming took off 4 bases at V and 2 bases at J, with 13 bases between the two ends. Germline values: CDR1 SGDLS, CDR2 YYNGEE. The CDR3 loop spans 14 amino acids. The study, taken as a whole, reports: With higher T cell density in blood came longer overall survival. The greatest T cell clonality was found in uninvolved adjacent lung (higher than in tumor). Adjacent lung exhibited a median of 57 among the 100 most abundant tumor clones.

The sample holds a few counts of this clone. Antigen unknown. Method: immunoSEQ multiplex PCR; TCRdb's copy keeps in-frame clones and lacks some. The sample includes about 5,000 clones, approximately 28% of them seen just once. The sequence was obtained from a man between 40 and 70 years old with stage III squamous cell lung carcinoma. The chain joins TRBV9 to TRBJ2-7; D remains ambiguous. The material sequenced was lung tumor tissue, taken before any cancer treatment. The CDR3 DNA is TGTGCCAGCAGCTTAGGCGCCGGTACCTACGAGCAGTACTTC. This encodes CASSLGAGTYEQYF.